This passage covers 20 T cell receptor beta chains from one sample sequenced in a study of neurological immune-mediated disorders. TCRdb redid the calling of the 5' RACE reads with MiXCR, one entry per CDR3 protein. The data show more than 50,000 distinct CDR3 sequences, 3.7% seen once. Sequenced: PBMCs. The receptors derive from a woman between 50 and 59 years old with multiple sclerosis.

This clonotype has a count of ten or more. V gene TRBV9 combines with J gene TRBJ1-6; D call uncertain. This CDR3 region has 17 residues. Trimming took off 0 bases at V and 1 base at J, with 11 bases between the two ends. From germline, CDR1 is SGDLS and CDR2 YYNGEE. CDR3: CASSVAGFRSYNSPLHF. The CDR3 nucleotides are TGTGCCAGCAGCGTAGCTGGGTTTCGGTCCTATAATTCACCCCTCCACTTT.

As for this clonotype: A much larger clone differs by one base, so this may be a read error. This sequence joins TRBV3-1 and TRBJ2-7, with D perhaps matching TRBD2 (5 bases). The V and J ends lost 4 bases and 2 bases respectively, with 15 bases between them. Germline V CDR1 and CDR2: LGHDT, YNNKEL (reference sequence). The CDR3 runs 15 residues. CDR3 region: CASSPYRERTYEQYF. The CDR3 DNA reads as TGTGCCAGCAGCCCTTACCGGGAAAGGACCTACGAGCAGTACTTC.

This clonotype was found many times. The chain recombines TRBV5-1 with TRBJ1-1; possibly TRBD1 for D (5 bases). Germline assignment: CDR1 SGHRS and CDR2 YFSETQ. This CDR3 has 14 residues. V shed 5 bases and J shed 0 bases, with 11 bases lying between them. CDR3 coding DNA: TGCGCCAGCAGTGGGGGGTCCCTGAACACTGAAGCTTTCTTT. It yields the protein CASSGGSLNTEAFF.

This clonotype was detected ten times or more. The chain combines TRBV7-2 with TRBJ2-5; TRBD1 matches at 7 bases. CDR3 size: 13 residues. The germline V gene has CDR1 SGHTA and CDR2 FQGNSA. The V gene end was trimmed by 1 base and the J gene end by 6 bases; junction bases not matched to a gene: 2. The CDR3 DNA reads TGTGCCAGCAGCTTAGGGGACAGACAGACCCAGTACTTC. Its translation: CASSLGDRQTQYF.

This clonotype was seen at least ten times. The CDR3 spells CSVEARRLNTEAFF. The CDR3 region has the DNA TGCAGCGTTGAAGCCCGCAGACTGAACACTGAAGCTTTCTTT. The rearrangement uses TRBV29-1 and TRBJ1-1; D ambiguous. The CDR3 runs 14 residues. Trimming took off 1 base at V and 0 bases at J, with 9 bases between the two ends. Germline CDR1 is SQVTM and CDR2 is ANQGSEA.

This clonotype was picked up many times. The junction departs from the called germline gene at one end, perhaps through a read error. In DNA form, the CDR3 reads TGCGCCAGCAGCGTACAGGGGTCTGGGGCCAAAGTCCTGACTTTC. This gives the protein CASSVQGSGAKVLTF. The genes are TRBV5-1 and TRBJ2-6; 7 bases agree with TRBD1. The germline V gene encodes CDR1 SGHRS and CDR2 YFSETQ. The CDR3 extends over 15 amino acids.

There are many counts of this clonotype. The chain couples TRBV5-1 to TRBJ2-5, with 7 bases matching TRBD2. The CDR3 totals 15 residues. The V gene's germline CDR1 is SGHRS and CDR2 YFSETQ. Trimming at V came to 2 bases and at J to 4 bases, leaving 8 bases not matched to a gene. The CDR3 DNA reads TGCGCCAGCAGCTTTGCTAGCGGTTGGGGAGAGACCCAGTACTTC. Its translation is CASSFASGWGETQYF.

This clonotype has a count of ten or more. The rearrangement uses TRBV20-1 and TRBJ2-1; D is unresolved. V was clipped by 4 bases and J by 3 bases, with 10 bases between them. Per germline, CDR1 DFQATT and CDR2 SNEGSKA (reference sequence). The CDR3 consists of 13 residues. As DNA, the CDR3 is TGCAGTGCTATCCCCCGTGGCTACAATGAGCAGTTCTTC. This translates into CSAIPRGYNEQFF.

Many counts were recorded for this clonotype. This rearrangement joins TRBV5-1 to TRBJ2-7; D might be TRBD1 or TRBD2, each matching 7 bases. The CDR3 consists of 14 residues. From germline, CDR1 is SGHRS and CDR2 YFSETQ. The germline V and J ends were trimmed by 4 bases and 3 bases, with 14 bases remaining between them. The CDR3 region is CASSPQGEGYEQYF. The CDR3 DNA sequence: TGCGCCAGCAGCCCCCAGGGGGAGGGCTACGAGCAGTACTTC.

This clonotype showed up just a few times. V is TRBV6-6 and J is TRBJ1-1; D not certain. Trimming stripped 2 bases from V and 3 bases from J, with 7 bases between. Per germline, CDR1 MNHNY and CDR2 SVGAGI (reference sequence). The CDR3 has 13 residues. The CDR3 sequence: CASSYRKHTEAFF. CDR3 in DNA: TGTGCCAGCAGTTACCGGAAGCACACTGAAGCTTTCTTT.

The sample holds many counts of this clonotype. The V and J genes are TRBV12-3 or TRBV12-4 and TRBJ2-7, with TRBD1 matching 10 bases. CDR3 length: 18 amino acids. V shed 6 bases, J shed 3 bases, and the junction held 17 bases outside the gene matches. CDR3 region: CASRRTGGFPSSIYEQYF. The DNA of the CDR3 is TGTGCCAGCAGACGGACAGGGGGATTCCCCTCGTCAATCTACGAGCAGTACTTC.

On this clonotype: One end of the junction fails to match germline, which may point to a read error. V gene TRBV6-2 or TRBV6-3 combines with J gene TRBJ1-6, with 7 bases identical to TRBD1. The germline V gene encodes CDR1 MNHEY and CDR2 SVGEGT. The CDR3 loop spans 14 amino acids. The CDR3: CASLRDSNNSPLHF. DNA of the CDR3: TGTGCCAGCCTCCGGGACAGCAATAATTCACCCCTACACTTT.

This clonotype was counted at least ten times. The V call is TRBV2, the J call TRBJ1-4; D is unresolved. The CDR3 contains 18 residues. The germline V gene has CDR1 SNHLY and CDR2 FYNNEI. Between the trimmed V and J ends, which lost 8 bases and 0 bases, there was a span of 22 bases. The CDR3 here is CASGLTGRSAATNEKLFF. DNA for the CDR3: TGTGCCAGCGGCCTGACCGGGCGTTCGGCTGCAACTAATGAAAAACTGTTTTTT.

With respect to this clonotype: Since a much larger clone is just one base distant, this may be a read error. This chain links TRBV7-8 with TRBJ1-6; D remains unclear. V was shortened by 2 bases and J by 9 bases, with 11 bases between the two germline ends. There are 14 residues in the CDR3. CDR1 and CDR2 from the germline V gene are SGHVS and FQNEAQ. CDR3 nucleotides: TGTGCCAGCAGCTTAATGCTTATGGGTTCACCCCTCCACTTT. It encodes CASSLMLMGSPLHF.

This clonotype was seen at least ten times. The genes are TRBV9 and TRBJ2-3; TRBD2 agrees at 9 bases. The CDR3 extends over 16 amino acids. With V trimmed by 3 bases and J by 2 bases, 7 bases remained unmatched. Looked up from germline, CDR1 is SGDLS and CDR2 is YYNGEE. CDR3 in DNA: TGTGCCAGCAGCGCAGTGCCGGGACTAGCCACAGATACGCAGTATTTT. Amino acid sequence: CASSAVPGLATDTQYF.

Note on this clonotype: This may stem from a read error, because a much larger clone lies one nucleotide away. The chain has TRBV5-5 and TRBJ1-5, with D unclear. The CDR3 loop spans 14 amino acids. V was pared by 2 bases and J by 5 bases, with 11 bases between. The germline gives CDR1 SGHKS, CDR2 YYEKEE (reference sequence). The CDR3 DNA is TGTGCCAGCAGCTTCCGGTACAGCTATCAGCCCCAGCATTTT. Its translation is CASSFRYSYQPQHF.

This clonotype was counted at least ten times. The CDR3 DNA follows: TGTGCCAGCAGCTTTACTAGCGAAACGGGGGAGCAGTACTTC. This translates into CASSFTSETGEQYF. J is TRBJ2-7 and V is TRBV7-6, with 7 bases lining up with TRBD2. The germline V gene has CDR1 SGHVS and CDR2 FNYEAQ. V was clipped by 3 bases and J by 7 bases; unmatched bases: 9. The CDR3 spans 14 residues. Filled out from reference TRBV7-6 and TRBJ2-7, the complete variable domain reads GAGVSQSPRYKVTKRGQDVALRCDPISGHVSLYWYRQALGQGPEFLTYFNYEAQQDKSGLPNDRFSAERPEGSISTLTIQRTEQRDSAMYRCASSFTSETGEQYFGPGTRLTVT.

Ten or more counts support this clonotype. V gene TRBV7-2 combines with J gene TRBJ2-1, with D possibly matching TRBD1 (5 bases). Trimming stripped 6 bases from V and 2 bases from J, with 14 bases between. Germline V gene lookup returns CDR1 SGHTA and CDR2 FQGNSA. The CDR3 is 15 amino acids. The CDR3 is CASSQSKGPYNEQFF. CDR3 coding DNA: TGTGCCAGCAGTCAAAGTAAGGGGCCCTACAATGAGCAGTTCTTC. The full variable domain, completed using reference TRBV7-2 and TRBJ2-1, is GAGVSQSPSNKVTEKGKDVELRCDPISGHTALYWYRQSLGQGLEFLIYFQGNSAPDKSGLPSDRFSAERTGGSVSTLTIQRTQQEDSAVYLCASSQSKGPYNEQFFGPGTRLTVL.

This clonotype was seen repeatedly, ten times or more. V is TRBV6-1 and J is TRBJ1-2, with TRBD1 matching over 8 bases. Germline trimming cut 6 bases from V and 3 bases from J; bases unmatched to any gene: 3. This CDR3 spans 13 amino acids. Per germline, CDR1 MNHNS and CDR2 SASEGT. CDR3 sequence: CASRLGQDYGYTF. The CDR3 DNA reads TGTGCCAGCAGACTGGGACAGGACTATGGCTACACCTTC.

This clonotype came up many times. J is TRBJ2-2 and V is TRBV12-3 or TRBV12-4; 8 nucleotides line up with TRBD2. The CDR3 has 16 amino acids. With 2 bases clipped from V and 6 bases from J, the junction kept 8 bases outside the gene matches. The CDR3 sequence is CASSLSGSGTAGELFF. CDR3 bases: TGTGCCAGCAGTTTAAGCGGGAGTGGAACCGCCGGGGAGCTGTTTTTT.